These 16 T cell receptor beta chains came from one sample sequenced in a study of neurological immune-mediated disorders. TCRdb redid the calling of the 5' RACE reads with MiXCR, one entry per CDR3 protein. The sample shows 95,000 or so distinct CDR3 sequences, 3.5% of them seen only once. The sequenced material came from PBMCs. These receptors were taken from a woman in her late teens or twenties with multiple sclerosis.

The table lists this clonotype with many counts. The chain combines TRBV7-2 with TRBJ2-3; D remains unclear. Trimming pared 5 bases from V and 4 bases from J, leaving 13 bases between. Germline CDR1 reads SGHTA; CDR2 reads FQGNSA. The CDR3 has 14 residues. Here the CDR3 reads CASSRRIKADTQYF. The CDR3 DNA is TGTGCCAGCAGCCGTCGGATCAAGGCAGATACGCAGTATTTT.

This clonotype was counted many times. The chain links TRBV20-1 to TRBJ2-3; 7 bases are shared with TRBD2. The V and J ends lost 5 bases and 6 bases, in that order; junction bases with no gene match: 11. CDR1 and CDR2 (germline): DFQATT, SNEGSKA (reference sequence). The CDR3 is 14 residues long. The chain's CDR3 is CSAPSAGRRDTQYF. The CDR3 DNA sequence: TGCAGTGCTCCCTCAGCGGGGAGGCGGGATACGCAGTATTTT.

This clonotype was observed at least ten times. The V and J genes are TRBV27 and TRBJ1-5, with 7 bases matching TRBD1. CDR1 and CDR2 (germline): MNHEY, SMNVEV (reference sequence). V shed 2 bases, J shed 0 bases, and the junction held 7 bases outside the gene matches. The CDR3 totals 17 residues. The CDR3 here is CASSLLGQQDSNQPQHF. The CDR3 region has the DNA TGTGCCAGCAGTTTACTGGGACAGCAGGATAGCAATCAGCCCCAGCATTTT.

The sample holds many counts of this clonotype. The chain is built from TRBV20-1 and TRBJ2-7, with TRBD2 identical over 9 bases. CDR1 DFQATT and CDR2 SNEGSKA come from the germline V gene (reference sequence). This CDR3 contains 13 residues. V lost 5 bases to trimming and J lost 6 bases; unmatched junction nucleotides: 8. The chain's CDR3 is CSAFSGSTREQYF. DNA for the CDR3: TGCAGTGCTTTTAGCGGGAGTACCCGCGAGCAGTACTTC.

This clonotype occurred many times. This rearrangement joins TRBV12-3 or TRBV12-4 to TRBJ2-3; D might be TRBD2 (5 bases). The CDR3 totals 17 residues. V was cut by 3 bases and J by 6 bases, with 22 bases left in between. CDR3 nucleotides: TGTGCCAGCAGTTTTGCAGGACTCGGACCCCTGTTGGATACGCAGTATTTT. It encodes CASSFAGLGPLLDTQYF.

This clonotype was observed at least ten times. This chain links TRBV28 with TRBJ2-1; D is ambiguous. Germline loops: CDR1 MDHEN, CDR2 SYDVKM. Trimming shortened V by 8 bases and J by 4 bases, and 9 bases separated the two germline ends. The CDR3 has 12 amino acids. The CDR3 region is CASVNRYNEQFF. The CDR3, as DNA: TGTGCCAGCGTCAACCGATACAATGAGCAGTTCTTC.

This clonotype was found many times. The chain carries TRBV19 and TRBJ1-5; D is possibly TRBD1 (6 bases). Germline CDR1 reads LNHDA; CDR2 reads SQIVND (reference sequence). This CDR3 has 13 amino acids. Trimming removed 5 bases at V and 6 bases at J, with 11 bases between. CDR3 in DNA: TGTGCCAGTAGTGATCAGGGGCCTCAGCCCCAGCATTTT. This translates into CASSDQGPQPQHF.

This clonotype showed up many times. The DNA of the CDR3 is TGTGCCATCTTCAGGACAGGCGACCGGAAGGCTTTCTTT. It specifies CAIFRTGDRKAFF. The genes are TRBV10-3 and TRBJ1-1; 7 bases are a match to TRBD1. CDR3 length: 13 amino acids. The germline V gene has CDR1 ENHRY and CDR2 SYGVKD. Trimming took 8 bases from V and 11 from J; bases not matched to a gene: 14.

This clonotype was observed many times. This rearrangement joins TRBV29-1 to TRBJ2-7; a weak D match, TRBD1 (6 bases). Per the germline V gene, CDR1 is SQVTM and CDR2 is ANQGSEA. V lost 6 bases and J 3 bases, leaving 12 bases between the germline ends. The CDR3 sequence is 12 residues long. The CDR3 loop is CSVGRGDYEQYF. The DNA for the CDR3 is TGCAGCGTGGGCAGGGGAGACTACGAGCAGTACTTC.

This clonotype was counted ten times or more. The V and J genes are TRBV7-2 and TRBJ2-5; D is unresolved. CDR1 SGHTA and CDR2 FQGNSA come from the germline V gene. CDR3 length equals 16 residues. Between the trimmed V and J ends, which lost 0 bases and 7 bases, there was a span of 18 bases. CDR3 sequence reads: CASSLAMATPTGTQYF. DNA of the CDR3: TGTGCCAGCAGCTTAGCGATGGCGACTCCCACGGGGACCCAGTACTTC.

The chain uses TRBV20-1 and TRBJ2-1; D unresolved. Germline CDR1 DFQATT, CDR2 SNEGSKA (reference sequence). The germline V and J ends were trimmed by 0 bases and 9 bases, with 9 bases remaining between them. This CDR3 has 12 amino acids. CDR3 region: CSARDLGIEQFF. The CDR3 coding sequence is TGCAGTGCTAGAGATCTGGGGATTGAGCAGTTCTTC.

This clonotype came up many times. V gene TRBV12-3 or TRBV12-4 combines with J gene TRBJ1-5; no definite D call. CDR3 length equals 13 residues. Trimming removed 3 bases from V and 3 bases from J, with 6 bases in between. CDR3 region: CASSLEDNQPQHF. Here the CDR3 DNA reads TGTGCCAGCAGTTTGGAGGACAATCAGCCCCAGCATTTT.

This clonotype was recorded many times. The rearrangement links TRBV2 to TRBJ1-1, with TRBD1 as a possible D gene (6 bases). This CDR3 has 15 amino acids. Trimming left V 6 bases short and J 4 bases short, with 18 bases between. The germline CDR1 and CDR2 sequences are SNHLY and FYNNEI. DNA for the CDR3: TGTGCCAGCAGACCCGAAGGGGGAGGGAGCACTGAAGCTTTCTTT. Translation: CASRPEGGGSTEAFF.

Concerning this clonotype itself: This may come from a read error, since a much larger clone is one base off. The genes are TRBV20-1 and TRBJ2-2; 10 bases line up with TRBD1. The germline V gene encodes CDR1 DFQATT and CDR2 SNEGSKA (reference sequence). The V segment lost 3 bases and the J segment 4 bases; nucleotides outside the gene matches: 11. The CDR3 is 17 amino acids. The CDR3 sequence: CSASLPGTGDRTGELFF. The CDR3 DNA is TGCAGTGCTAGTCTACCGGGGACAGGGGACCGCACCGGGGAGCTGTTTTTT.

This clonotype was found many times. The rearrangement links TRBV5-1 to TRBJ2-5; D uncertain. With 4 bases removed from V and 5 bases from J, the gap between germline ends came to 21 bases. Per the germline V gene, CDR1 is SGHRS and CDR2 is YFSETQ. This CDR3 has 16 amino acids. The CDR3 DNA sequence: TGCGCCAGCAGCGTAACCCTTACTCCCTTGCGGGAGACCCAGTACTTC. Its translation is CASSVTLTPLRETQYF.

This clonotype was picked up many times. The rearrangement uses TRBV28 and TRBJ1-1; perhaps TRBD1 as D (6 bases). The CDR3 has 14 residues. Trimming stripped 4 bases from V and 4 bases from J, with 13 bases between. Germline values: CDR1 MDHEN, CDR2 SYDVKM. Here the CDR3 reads CASSSPAGATEAFF. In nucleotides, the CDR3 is TGTGCCAGCAGTTCTCCCGCAGGGGCCACTGAAGCTTTCTTT.